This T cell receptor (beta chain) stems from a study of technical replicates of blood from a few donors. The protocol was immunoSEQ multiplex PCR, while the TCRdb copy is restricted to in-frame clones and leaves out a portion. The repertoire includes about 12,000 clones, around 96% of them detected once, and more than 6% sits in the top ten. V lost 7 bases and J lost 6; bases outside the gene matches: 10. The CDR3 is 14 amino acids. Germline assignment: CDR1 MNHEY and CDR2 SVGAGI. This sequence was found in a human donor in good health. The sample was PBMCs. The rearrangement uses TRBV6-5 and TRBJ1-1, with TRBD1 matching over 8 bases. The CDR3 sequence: CASNVPGQAAEAFF. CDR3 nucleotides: TGTGCCAGCAACGTCCCGGGACAGGCAGCTGAAGCTTTCTTT.